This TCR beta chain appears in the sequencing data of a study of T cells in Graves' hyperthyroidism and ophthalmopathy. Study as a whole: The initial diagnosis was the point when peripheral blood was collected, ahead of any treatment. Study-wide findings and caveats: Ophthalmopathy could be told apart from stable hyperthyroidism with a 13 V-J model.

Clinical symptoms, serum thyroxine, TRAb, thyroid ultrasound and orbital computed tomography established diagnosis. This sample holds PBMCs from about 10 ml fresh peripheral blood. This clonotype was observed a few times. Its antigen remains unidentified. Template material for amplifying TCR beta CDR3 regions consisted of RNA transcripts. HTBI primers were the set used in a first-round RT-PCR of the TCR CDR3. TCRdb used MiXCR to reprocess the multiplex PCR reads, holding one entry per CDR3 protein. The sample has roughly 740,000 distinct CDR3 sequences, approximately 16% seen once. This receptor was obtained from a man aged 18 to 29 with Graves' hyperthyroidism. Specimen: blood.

The CDR3 sequence: CASSFRTGTSGSEVPDTQYF. CDR3 sequence (DNA): TGTGCCAGCAGCTTTAGGACCGGGACTAGCGGAAGCGAGGTCCCAGATACGCAGTATTTT. The V call is TRBV11-2, the J call TRBJ2-3, with 11 bases fitting TRBD2. Germline assignment: CDR1 SGHAT and CDR2 FQNNGV. This CDR3 spans 20 amino acids. V trimming: 3 bases; J trimming: 4 bases; junction bases outside the gene matches: 18.